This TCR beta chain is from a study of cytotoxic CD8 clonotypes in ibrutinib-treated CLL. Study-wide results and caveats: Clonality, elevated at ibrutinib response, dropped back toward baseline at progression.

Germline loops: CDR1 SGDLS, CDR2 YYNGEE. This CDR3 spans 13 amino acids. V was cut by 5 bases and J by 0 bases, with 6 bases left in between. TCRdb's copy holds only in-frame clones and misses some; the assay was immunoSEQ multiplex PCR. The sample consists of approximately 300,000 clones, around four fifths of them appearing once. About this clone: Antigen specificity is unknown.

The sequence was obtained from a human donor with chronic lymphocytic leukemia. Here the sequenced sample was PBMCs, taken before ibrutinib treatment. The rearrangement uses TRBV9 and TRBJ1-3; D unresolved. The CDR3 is CASRGTSGNTIYF. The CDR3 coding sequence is TGTGCCAGCAGGGGAACCTCTGGAAACACCATATATTTT.